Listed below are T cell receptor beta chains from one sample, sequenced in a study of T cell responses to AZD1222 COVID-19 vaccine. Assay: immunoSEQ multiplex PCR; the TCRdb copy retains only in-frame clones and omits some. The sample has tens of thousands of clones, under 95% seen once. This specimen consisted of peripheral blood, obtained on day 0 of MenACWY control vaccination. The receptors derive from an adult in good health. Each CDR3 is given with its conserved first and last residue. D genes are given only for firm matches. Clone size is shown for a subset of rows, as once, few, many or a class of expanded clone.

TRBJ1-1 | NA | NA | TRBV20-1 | CSASPPILNTEAFF | TGCAGTGCTAGTCCTCCTATTTTGAACACTGAAGCTTTCTTT
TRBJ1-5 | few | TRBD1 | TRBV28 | CASSFRGGQPQHF | TGTGCCAGCAGTTTCAGGGGGGGCCAGCCCCAGCATTTT
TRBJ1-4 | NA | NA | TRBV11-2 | CASSARATNEKLFF | TGTGCCAGCAGCGCCCGAGCAACTAATGAAAAACTGTTTTTT
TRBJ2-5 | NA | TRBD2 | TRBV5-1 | CASSWNSGGRQETQYF | TGCGCCAGCAGCTGGAATAGCGGGGGGCGACAAGAGACCCAGTACTTC
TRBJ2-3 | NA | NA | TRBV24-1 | CATSDGWSTTDTQYF | TGTGCCACCAGTGATGGGTGGTCTACCACAGATACGCAGTATTTT
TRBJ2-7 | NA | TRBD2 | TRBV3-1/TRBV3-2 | CASSQGLAGRYEQYF | TGTGCCAGCAGCCAAGGACTAGCGGGTCGCTACGAGCAGTACTTC
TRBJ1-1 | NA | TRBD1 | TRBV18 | CASSRQGLGSWTEAFF | TGTGCCAGCTCGCGACAGGGACTGGGGTCGTGGACTGAAGCTTTCTTT
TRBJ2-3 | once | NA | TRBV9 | CASSVGSGTTDTQYF | TGTGCCAGCAGCGTAGGAAGCGGTACCACAGATACGCAGTATTTT
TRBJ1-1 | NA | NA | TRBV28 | CASSLDPVMEAFF | TGTGCCAGCAGTTTAGACCCCGTAATGGAAGCTTTCTTT
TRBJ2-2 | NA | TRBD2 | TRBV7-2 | CASSPTSDTGELFF | TGTGCCAGCAGCCCTACTAGCGACACCGGGGAGCTGTTTTTT
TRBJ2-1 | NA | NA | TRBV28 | CATQRTNEQFF | TGTGCCACCCAAAGGACCAATGAGCAGTTCTTC
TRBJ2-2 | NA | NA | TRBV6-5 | CASMIRRGTGELFF | TGTGCCAGCATGATACGGAGGGGCACCGGGGAGCTGTTTTTT
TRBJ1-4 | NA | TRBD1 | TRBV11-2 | CASSSQGQTNEKLFF | TGTGCCAGCAGCTCGCAGGGACAGACTAATGAAAAACTGTTTTTT
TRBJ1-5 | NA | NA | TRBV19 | CASSPLGGSNQPQHF | TGTGCCAGTAGTCCCCTTGGGGGCAGCAATCAGCCCCAGCATTTT
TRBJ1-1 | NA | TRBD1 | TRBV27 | CASSPQGPTEAFF | TGTGCCAGCAGCCCACAGGGGCCCACTGAAGCTTTCTTT
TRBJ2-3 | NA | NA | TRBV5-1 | CASSLLATTDTQYF | TGCGCCAGCAGCTTGCTAGCGACTACAGATACGCAGTATTTT
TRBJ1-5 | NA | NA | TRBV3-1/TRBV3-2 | CASSQEGGPQHF | TGTGCCAGCAGCCAAGAAGGAGGGCCCCAGCATTTT